The present entry profiles one T cell receptor (beta chain) with its context. Assay: immunoSEQ multiplex PCR; the TCRdb copy retains only in-frame clones and omits some. This table has about 230,000 clones, 85% appearing once. These data originate in a study of blood T cell repertoires in COVID-19. Germline V lookup: CDR1 MNHNY, CDR2 SVGAGI (reference sequence). Trimming removed 4 bases at V and 6 bases at J, with 12 bases between. This CDR3 contains 13 residues. The Seattle site enrolled patients during active infection and followed them longitudinally. This clonotype was sampled from a man over 45 with COVID-19, enrolled during active disease. The sequencing sample was made of peripheral blood. The chain links TRBV6-6 to TRBJ1-2, with D possibly TRBD1 on 6 matching bases. The DNA of the CDR3 is TGTGCCAGCAGTTTAAACAGGGTTCATGGCTACACCTTC. Protein product: CASSLNRVHGYTF.